This TCR beta chain originates from a study of PD-L1 blockade in urothelial cancer. Study summary: A median approximately 140,000 T cells were found in blood samples.

The CDR3 has 15 residues. Germline CDR1 and CDR2: KGHSH and LQKENI. V dropped 4 bases and J dropped 8; count of bases not matched to a gene: 11. Study findings and constraints: Better survival was predicted by below-median pretreatment blood TCR clonality.

Regarding time point: peripheral blood 6 weeks after treatment start. Patients each gave 1 to 8 samples, pretreatment and on-treatment. Using immunoSEQ multiplex PCR, the repertoire was profiled, and TCRdb retains in-frame clones only, with some absent. The sample carries tens of thousands of clones, 80% to 90% recorded once. Concerning this clone: Its antigen is not known.

The sequencing used PBMCs, collected around atezolizumab (anti-PD-L1) treatment. The chain employs TRBV18 and TRBJ1-2; 9 nucleotides align to TRBD1. This TCR was sampled from a man in his 70s with urothelial cancer. The CDR3 bases are TGTGCCAGCTCACTGGGCGCCGGGACAGGGCAAGGCTACACCTTC. Translated, it gives CASSLGAGTGQGYTF. The variable domain in full, completed from reference TRBV18 and TRBJ1-2, reads NAGVMQNPRHLVRRRGQEARLRCSPMKGHSHVYWYRQLPEEGLKFMVYLQKENIIDESGMPKERFSAEFPKEGPSILRIQQVVRGDSAAYFCASSLGAGTGQGYTFGSGTRLTVV.